This passage covers 32 T cell receptor beta chains from one sample sequenced in a study of graft-versus-host responses after intestinal transplantation. Profiled with immunoSEQ multiplex PCR; TCRdb holds only in-frame clones, not every one. The table has 21,000 or so clones, roughly nine tenths seen once. This sample comprised PBMCs, obtained approximately 65 days after intestinal transplantation. The receptor set was obtained from a human patient who received an intestinal transplant, so some T cells may come from the graft donor.

This chain connects TRBV7-9 to TRBJ1-1, with D possibly matching TRBD1 (5 bases). CDR3 size: 16 residues. V lost 5 bases and J lost 1, with 17 bases in between. Germline V gene sequence: CDR1 SEHNR, CDR2 FQNEAQ (reference sequence). CDR3 protein: CASSPNPLTENTEAFF. DNA of the CDR3: TGTGCCAGCAGCCCAAACCCCCTGACAGAGAACACTGAAGCTTTCTTT. Supplemented by reference TRBV7-9 and TRBJ1-1, the full variable domain reads DTGVSQNPRHKITKRGQNVTFRCDPISEHNRLYWYRQTLGQGPEFLTYFQNEAQLEKSRLLSDRFSAERPKGSFSTLEIQRTEQGDSAMYLCASSPNPLTENTEAFFGQGTRLTVV.

This chain connects TRBV7-9 to TRBJ1-2; D uncertain. The length of the CDR3 is 14 residues. The ends were cut back, 5 bases at V and 4 bases at J, with 14 bases in the middle. Germline V CDR1 and CDR2: SEHNR, FQNEAQ (reference sequence). CDR3 in amino acids: CASSPLGPLYGYTF. CDR3 nucleotides: TGTGCCAGCAGCCCGCTAGGACCGCTCTATGGCTACACCTTC.

V and J are TRBV6-5 and TRBJ1-5; no clear D. V was clipped by 10 bases and J by 0 bases, with 13 bases between them. The CDR3 has 14 amino acids. Germline V lookup: CDR1 MNHEY, CDR2 SVGAGI. The CDR3 region has the DNA TGTGCCATCGACATTCCACCTAGCAATCAGCCCCAGCATTTT. Protein product: CAIDIPPSNQPQHF.

The V gene is TRBV5-4, the J gene TRBJ2-1; D is perhaps TRBD1 (6 bases). The CDR3 consists of 17 residues. Per the germline V gene, CDR1 is SGHNT and CDR2 is YYREEE (reference sequence). Between the trimmed V and J ends, which lost 4 bases and 4 bases, there was a span of 21 bases. The CDR3 DNA reads TGTGCCAGCAGCCCGGACAGAAACCGAGGTTTATACAATGAGCAGTTCTTC. Translating it yields CASSPDRNRGLYNEQFF.

This chain links TRBV6-6 with TRBJ1-4; D is possibly TRBD1 (6 bases). The CDR3 is 13 residues long. The germline gives CDR1 MNHNY, CDR2 SVGAGI (reference sequence). V was shortened by 8 bases and J by 6 bases, with 13 bases between the two germline ends. CDR3 sequence reads: CASGGAVDEKLFF. The DNA of the CDR3 is TGTGCCAGCGGGGGGGCGGTTGATGAAAAACTGTTTTTT.

By sample fraction, this clone is medium-sized. V and J are TRBV30 and TRBJ1-1, with 8 positions matching TRBD1. With 5 bases clipped from V and 5 bases from J, the junction kept 7 bases outside the gene matches. Germline CDR1 and CDR2: GTSNPN and SVGIG (reference sequence). The CDR3 is made up of 13 amino acids. CDR3 sequence: CAWQGDRRTEAFF. As DNA, the CDR3 is TGTGCCTGGCAAGGGGACAGGAGGACTGAAGCTTTCTTT.

The count of this clone is one. This chain links TRBV29-1 with TRBJ2-3, with D hard to call. The CDR3 runs 14 residues. Germline V CDR1 and CDR2: SQVTM, ANQGSEA. V shed 0 bases and J shed 0 bases, with 7 bases lying between them. The CDR3 loop is CSVEEAGSTDTQYF. The CDR3 DNA reads as TGCAGCGTTGAAGAAGCCGGGAGCACAGATACGCAGTATTTT.

A few counts support this clone. The gene calls are TRBV25-1 and TRBJ1-1; D ambiguous. Germline assignment: CDR1 MGHDK and CDR2 SYGVNS. V lost 2 bases, J lost 10 bases, and 14 bases lay in between. CDR3 length: 13 amino acids. CDR3 DNA: TGTGCCAGCAGTGAACCTACCCAGGATGCAGCTTTCTTT. It encodes CASSEPTQDAAFF.

This chain links TRBV21-1 with TRBJ2-1; TRBD2 is the table's D call, not checked against the DNA. TRBV21-1 is marked as a pseudogene. The CDR3 spans 17 residues. The DNA of the CDR3 is TGTGCCAGCAGCAAAGTCTTAGAGCGGGGGCCTTACAATGAGCAGTTCTTC. This translates into CASSKVLERGPYNEQFF.

The V call is TRBV27, the J call TRBJ2-7, with D perhaps matching TRBD1 (6 bases). CDR1 is MNHEY and CDR2 is SMNVEV in the germline V gene (reference sequence). The CDR3 is made up of 14 amino acids. Between the trimmed V and J ends, which lost 7 bases and 0 bases, there was a span of 13 bases. The CDR3 coding sequence is TGTGCCAGCAAGGCCCAGGGGATCTCCTACGAGCAGTACTTC. Translation: CASKAQGISYEQYF.

The rearrangement uses TRBV9 and TRBJ1-1, with D hard to call. Germline-derived CDR1 and CDR2 are SGDLS and YYNGEE. This CDR3 is built from 14 residues. Trimming stripped 3 bases from V and 1 base from J, with 10 bases between. The CDR3: CASSADGENTEAFF. CDR3 sequence (DNA): TGTGCCAGCAGCGCGGACGGAGAGAACACTGAAGCTTTCTTT.

The chain is built from TRBV6-1 and TRBJ1-5, with a weak D call TRBD1 (5 bases). The CDR3 is 17 amino acids. Germline V gives CDR1 MNHNS, CDR2 SASEGT. Trimming took 2 bases from V and 4 from J, leaving 18 bases between them. CDR3 coding DNA: TGTGCCAGCAGTGAATTAGCGGATTGGACACCTAATCAGCCCCAGCATTTT. Translating gives CASSELADWTPNQPQHF.

V usage is TRBV19 and J usage is TRBJ2-7; TRBD1 matches 7 bases. Unmatched junction bases numbered 7, after V lost 5 bases and J lost 3 bases. The CDR3 covers 14 residues. The germline gives CDR1 LNHDA, CDR2 SQIVND (reference sequence). CDR3 in DNA: TGTGCCAGTAGTGTCGGGACAGCGTTCTACGAGCAGTACTTC. This encodes CASSVGTAFYEQYF.

The V call is TRBV6-7, the J call TRBJ1-2, with TRBD1 matching 7 bases. TRBV6-7 is labeled an ORF, and its function is uncertain. CDR3 length equals 13 residues. After removal of 7 bases from V and 4 bases from J, the junction contained 6 bases not matched to a gene. The CDR3 protein is CASNGTAPYGYTF. The DNA for the CDR3 is TGTGCCAGCAACGGGACAGCACCCTATGGCTACACCTTC.

This chain links TRBV19 with TRBJ1-1, with D possibly TRBD1 on 5 matching bases. CDR1 is LNHDA, CDR2 SQIVND, per germline (reference sequence). Trimming removed 8 bases at V and 1 base at J, with 17 bases between. This CDR3 spans 15 amino acids. The CDR3 loop is CASFGGDWTNTEAFF. In DNA form, the CDR3 reads TGTGCCAGTTTCGGGGGGGATTGGACGAACACTGAAGCTTTCTTT.

This clone has only a few counts. The chain has TRBV4-3 and TRBJ2-5; 7 bases are a match to TRBD1. The junction had 13 bases not matched to a gene; V was cut back by 4 bases and J by 5 bases. The CDR3 is 16 residues long. Germline lookup yields CDR1 LGHNA and CDR2 YSLEER. CDR3 bases: TGCGCCAGCAGCCCCCACTACAGGGGATTTGGCGAGACCCAGTACTTC. Translating it yields CASSPHYRGFGETQYF.

The chain combines TRBV6-1 with TRBJ1-2, with a weak D call TRBD1 (5 bases). Germline-derived CDR1 and CDR2 are MNHNS and SASEGT. Trimming removed 6 bases from V and 6 bases from J, with 14 bases in between. CDR3 length equals 13 residues. The chain's CDR3 is CASRDGAWDGYTF. CDR3 DNA sequence: TGTGCCAGCAGGGACGGGGCCTGGGATGGCTACACCTTC.

This clone was picked up one time. The chain is built from TRBV29-1 and TRBJ1-4; 12 bases map to TRBD1. Trimming at V came to 4 bases and at J to 4 bases, leaving 10 bases not matched to a gene. The CDR3 has 17 residues. The germline CDR1 and CDR2 sequences are SQVTM and ANQGSEA. In DNA, the CDR3 is TGCAGCGTTGGGGGACAGGGGGCGCAAGGGGGTAATGAAAAACTGTTTTTT. As protein: CSVGGQGAQGGNEKLFF. Together with reference TRBV29-1 and TRBJ1-4, the CDR3 gives the full variable domain: SAVISQKPSRDICQRGTSLTIQCQVDSQVTMMFWYRQQPGQSLTLIATANQGSEATYESGFVIDKFPISRPNLTFSTLTVSNMSPEDSSIYLCSVGGQGAQGGNEKLFFGSGTQLSVL.

The CDR3 region has the DNA TGTGCCAGCAGCCGATTCAGGGGGCTAACTAATGAAAAACTGTTTTTT. Translating it yields CASSRFRGLTNEKLFF. The chain recombines TRBV28 with TRBJ1-4; the match to TRBD1 covers 8 bases. The V gene's germline CDR1 is MDHEN and CDR2 SYDVKM. The CDR3 totals 16 residues. V lost 6 bases to trimming and J lost 1 base; unmatched junction nucleotides: 7.

The chain couples TRBV12-5 to TRBJ2-7; TRBD1 matches at 7 bases. The CDR3 loop spans 15 amino acids. Germline values: CDR1 LGHNT, CDR2 FRNRAP. V trimming: 4 bases; J trimming: 3 bases; junction bases outside the gene matches: 9. The chain's CDR3 is CASGSPRQGGYEQYF. CDR3 coding DNA: TGTGCTAGTGGTTCACCCAGACAGGGCGGCTACGAGCAGTACTTC.

The chain links TRBV10-3 to TRBJ2-1; 7 positions agree with TRBD2. The V gene end was trimmed by 4 bases and the J gene end by 3 bases; junction bases not matched to a gene: 9. Germline V gives CDR1 ENHRY, CDR2 SYGVKD. The CDR3 is 16 residues long. In DNA, the CDR3 is TGTGCCATCAGTGTTGGGGGGGGTGCCCACTACAATGAGCAGTTCTTC. Its protein product is CAISVGGGAHYNEQFF.

This chain uses TRBV4-1 with TRBJ2-5, with a tentative D call TRBD2 (5 bases). The germline V and J ends were trimmed by 0 bases and 3 bases, with 11 bases remaining between them. The CDR3 runs 15 residues. The germline V gene encodes CDR1 MGHRA and CDR2 YSYEKL. CDR3 in DNA: TGCGCCAGCAGCCAAGATCACAGTAGCGAAGAGACCCAGTACTTC. This translates into CASSQDHSSEETQYF.

For this clone: This CDR3 is also generated by other DNA sequences in the sample. This sequence joins TRBV5-8 and TRBJ2-3; the D is unclear. This CDR3 is built from 12 residues. The germline V and J ends were trimmed by 3 bases and 0 bases, with 2 bases remaining between them. CDR1 and CDR2 (germline): SGHTS, YDEGEE. CDR3 residues: CASSSSTDTQYF. CDR3 coding DNA: TGTGCCAGCAGCTCTAGCACAGATACGCAGTATTTT.

The J gene is TRBJ1-2, the V gene TRBV21-1; no check of the table's D call, TRBD1, against the DNA was made. TRBV21-1 is assigned pseudogene status. The CDR3 sequence is 14 residues long. CDR3 bases: TGTGCCAGCAGCAAAGCGAGAACAGTCTATGGCTACACCTTC. Residues: CASSKARTVYGYTF.

The chain uses TRBV7-2 and TRBJ2-7; 9 bases line up with TRBD1. The CDR3 extends over 16 amino acids. Losses at the gene ends were 0 bases for V and 2 bases for J; bases not matched to a gene: 5. Germline assignment: CDR1 SGHTA and CDR2 FQGNSA. CDR3 sequence reads: CASSLAGTGTTYEQYF. The CDR3, as DNA: TGTGCCAGCAGCTTAGCCGGGACAGGGACAACCTACGAGCAGTACTTC. Supplemented by reference TRBV7-2 and TRBJ2-7, the full variable domain reads GAGVSQSPSNKVTEKGKDVELRCDPISGHTALYWYRQSLGQGLEFLIYFQGNSAPDKSGLPSDRFSAERTGGSVSTLTIQRTQQEDSAVYLCASSLAGTGTTYEQYFGPGTRLTVT.

The chain recombines TRBV5-8 with TRBJ2-7; 9 nucleotides line up with TRBD1. Germline values: CDR1 SGHTS, CDR2 YDEGEE. V lost 6 bases and J lost 5; bases outside the gene matches: 12. There are 15 residues in the CDR3. The CDR3 sequence: CASTGGDRGSHEQYF. The CDR3 DNA reads as TGTGCCAGCACTGGCGGAGACAGGGGGTCTCACGAGCAGTACTTC.

V and J are TRBV7-9 and TRBJ2-1; D remains unclear. Per the germline V gene, CDR1 is SEHNR and CDR2 is FQNEAQ (reference sequence). The V end was cut by 5 bases, the J end by 7 bases, with 12 bases between. The CDR3 spans 13 residues. The CDR3: CASSPIDPNEQFF. CDR3 DNA: TGTGCCAGCAGCCCTATCGACCCGAATGAGCAGTTCTTC.

In this sample, this clone turned up a few times. V and J are TRBV10-3 and TRBJ1-1; the D gene is possibly TRBD1 (6 bases). The CDR3 length is 14 residues. CDR1 ENHRY and CDR2 SYGVKD come from the germline V gene. Trimming shortened V by 7 bases and J by 0 bases, and 12 bases separated the two germline ends. CDR3 sequence reads: CAITQGPMNTEAFF. DNA of the CDR3: TGTGCCATCACCCAGGGGCCAATGAACACTGAAGCTTTCTTT.

The V gene is TRBV18, the J gene TRBJ1-4; D is ambiguous. Germline CDR1 is KGHSH and CDR2 is LQKENI. Trimming left V 4 bases short and J 0 bases short, with 12 bases between. The CDR3 runs to 16 residues. The CDR3 DNA is TGTGCCAGCTCACTTCTTCCTGGCCCAACTAATGAAAAACTGTTTTTT. It translates to CASSLLPGPTNEKLFF.

Concerning this clone: The junction differs from germline at one of its ends, possibly a read error. The CDR3 loop is CATSRAENEQFF. DNA of the CDR3: TGTGCAACCAGTAGGGCAGAGAATGAGCAGTTCTTC. The chain carries TRBV15 and TRBJ2-1; no firm D call. The CDR3 runs to 12 residues. The germline V gene encodes CDR1 LNHNV and CDR2 YYDKDF (reference sequence). The full variable domain, in which reference TRBV15 and TRBJ2-1 provide the parts outside the CDR3, is DAMVIQNPRYQVTQFGKPVTLSCSQTLNHNVMYWYQQKSSQAPKLLFHYYDKDFNNEADTPDNFQSRRPNTSFCFLDIRSPGLGDTAMYLCATSRAENEQFFGPGTRLTVL.

The J gene is TRBJ1-2, the V gene TRBV29-1; 7 positions agree with TRBD1. The trim removed 7 bases at V and 7 bases at J, leaving 12 bases unmatched. The CDR3 is made up of 13 amino acids. The V gene's germline CDR1 is SQVTM and CDR2 ANQGSEA. CDR3 region: CSADNDREAGYTF. The CDR3 DNA sequence: TGCAGCGCTGACAATGACAGGGAGGCTGGCTACACCTTC.

V gene TRBV30 combines with J gene TRBJ1-4; D is undetermined. The CDR3 contains 12 residues. The germline V gene has CDR1 GTSNPN and CDR2 SVGIG (reference sequence). V lost 0 bases, J lost 6 bases, and 5 bases lay in between. CDR3 amino acids: CAWSVFDEKLFF. As DNA, the CDR3 is TGTGCCTGGAGTGTATTCGATGAAAAACTGTTTTTT.